Presented here are 3 T cell receptor beta chains from one specimen sequenced in a study of T cell clonotyping in hematopoietic cell transplantation. Only in-frame clones appear in the TCRdb table, and some are missing; sequencing was by immunoSEQ multiplex PCR. This table holds 70,000 or so clones, 85% to 95% found once. The source material was peripheral blood mononuclear cells. The receptors derive from a middle-aged man in good health. Some clones in this sample may be carry-over from other donors' samples.

Only one count was recorded for this clone. The chain's CDR3 is CASSPRTSGVREQYF. The CDR3 nucleotides read TGTGCCAGCAGCCCTCGGACTAGCGGGGTTCGCGAGCAGTACTTC. This rearrangement joins TRBV7-2 to TRBJ2-7; 12 positions agree with TRBD2. Trimming removed 5 bases from V and 6 bases from J; junction bases left unmatched: 8. Germline lookup yields CDR1 SGHTA and CDR2 FQGNSA. The CDR3 has 15 amino acids.

The chain employs TRBV5-6 and TRBJ1-5; D is unresolved. V shed 0 bases and J shed 5 bases, with 6 bases lying between them. Germline loops: CDR1 SGHDT, CDR2 YYEEEE. CDR3 length: 13 amino acids. DNA of the CDR3: TGTGCCAGCAGCTTGGGTGGAGATCAGCCCCAGCATTTT. Translation: CASSLGGDQPQHF.

The chain links TRBV7-6 to TRBJ2-7; 12 nucleotides align to TRBD2. The V and J ends lost 4 bases and 9 bases, in that order; junction bases with no gene match: 10. The CDR3 loop spans 15 amino acids. Germline V gives CDR1 SGHVS, CDR2 FNYEAQ. The CDR3: CASSSSSLAGGRQYF. The CDR3 nucleotides are TGTGCCAGCAGCTCGTCCTCACTAGCGGGAGGACGGCAGTACTTC.